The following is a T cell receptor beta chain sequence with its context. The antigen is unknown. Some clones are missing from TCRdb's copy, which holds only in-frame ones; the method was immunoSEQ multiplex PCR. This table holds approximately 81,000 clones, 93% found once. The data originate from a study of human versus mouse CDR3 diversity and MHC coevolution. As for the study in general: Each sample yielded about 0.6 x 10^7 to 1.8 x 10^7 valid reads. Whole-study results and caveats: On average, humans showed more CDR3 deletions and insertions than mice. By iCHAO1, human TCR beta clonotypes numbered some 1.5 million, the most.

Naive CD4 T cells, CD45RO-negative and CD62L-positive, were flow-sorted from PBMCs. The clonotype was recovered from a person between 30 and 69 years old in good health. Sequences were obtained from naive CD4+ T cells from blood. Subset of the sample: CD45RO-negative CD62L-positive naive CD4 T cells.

Written as DNA, the CDR3 is TGTGCCAGCAGCATACAGGGAACATCCTACGAGCAGTACTTC. Protein sequence: CASSIQGTSYEQYF. V gene TRBV7-9 combines with J gene TRBJ2-5, with a possible D match to TRBD1 (6 bases). The DNA end is a closer match to TRBJ2-7, so the J assignment may be wrong. Germline CDR1 reads SEHNR; CDR2 reads FQNEAQ (reference sequence). This CDR3 has 14 amino acids.